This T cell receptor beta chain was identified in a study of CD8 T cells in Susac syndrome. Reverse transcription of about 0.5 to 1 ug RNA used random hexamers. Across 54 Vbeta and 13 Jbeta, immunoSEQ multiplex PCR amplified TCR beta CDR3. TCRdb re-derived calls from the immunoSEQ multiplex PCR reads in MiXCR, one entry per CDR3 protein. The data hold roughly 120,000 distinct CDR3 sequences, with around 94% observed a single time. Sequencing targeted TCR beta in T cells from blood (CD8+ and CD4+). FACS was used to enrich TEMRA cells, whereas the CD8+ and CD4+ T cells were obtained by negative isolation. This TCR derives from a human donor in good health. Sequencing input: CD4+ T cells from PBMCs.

DNA for the CDR3: TGTGCCACCAGTGATTACGGACAGGGGGGAGAGACCCAGTACTTC. This translates into CATSDYGQGGETQYF. This sequence joins TRBV24-1 and TRBJ2-5; the match to TRBD1 covers 10 bases. J was trimmed by 4 bases and V by 2 bases; bases with no gene match: 3. Looked up from germline, CDR1 is KGHDR and CDR2 is SFDVKD. This CDR3 spans 15 amino acids.